Many counts were recorded for the clone carrying this T cell receptor (beta chain). Its antigen is unknown. Here the CDR3 omits its conserved ending phenylalanine or tryptophan, so a read error is the likely source. The data were obtained in a study of neurological immune-mediated disorders. Study observations and caveats: The expanded clones of different subjects shared no CDR3 amino acid sequences (suggesting private repertoires in all groups).

Where libraries were unsorted, they were derived from 2 million PBMCs stored at -80 degrees C. Trimming removed 6 bases from V and 2 bases from J, with 6 bases in between. Germline V CDR1 and CDR2: SGHRS, YFSETQ. The CDR3 extends over 12 amino acids. TCRdb reprocessed the 5' RACE reads via MiXCR and lists one record per CDR3 protein. This sample has tens of thousands of distinct CDR3 sequences, with roughly 2.5% found just once. The TCR originated in a man aged 45-60 years with multiple sclerosis. Sequencing was performed on PBMCs. The chain couples TRBV5-1 to TRBJ2-4; no definite D call. The CDR3 DNA reads TGCGCCAGCAAAGCTTCCAAAAACATTCAGTACTGC. Its translation is CASKASKNIQYC.